This section outlines one TCR beta chain sequence together with its context. No cognate antigen has been identified for it. Base-call qualities are not available, and no considerably larger clone is one nucleotide away. TRB sequencing used genomic DNA with the immunoSEQ assay at survey resolution or the hsTCRB kit. Per the authors' processing: The immunoSEQ software was used for initial read processing, and the LymphoSeq R package was used for repertoire analyses. Clonality was computed as 1 minus normalized Shannon entropy, and a Gini coefficient was also calculated for each TRB dataset. To infer phenotypes in unsorted samples, TRB sequences from sorted subsets of the recipient or donor were mapped onto unsorted samples from the same recipient. Not all clones reach the TCRdb copy of this immuneACCESS table, which keeps in-frame sequences only. Checked studies attribute under half of the gap to unresolved V genes and leave the rest unexplained. V and J calls and clone size are given by that table; D and trimming were obtained from the DNA. The sample contains about 6,800 clones, approximately 94% of them found a single time. The ten largest clonotypes hold roughly 4.1% of the sample.

According to the germline V gene (reference sequence), CDR1 reads MNHNY and CDR2 reads SVGAGI. Trimming removed 7 bases from V and 7 bases from J, leaving 14 bases between the germline ends. Measured from the cysteine to the phenylalanine, the CDR3 is 13 residues long. CDR3 DNA is the only sequence kept; it has 39 bases, read in frame from the first base. This sample's treatment or condition label indicates: high-dose cyclophosphamide on days +3 and +4 as single-agent GVHD prophylaxis. For conditioning, the PTCy patients got busulfan and fludarabine, then a related or unrelated marrow graft, followed by cyclophosphamide on days +3 and +4. The PTCy-treated patients were enrolled in a prospective multi-institutional clinical trial. Mononuclear cells from peripheral blood and bone marrow were separated by Ficoll-Hypaque density centrifugation and then cryopreserved. Sorting of CD4+ and CD8+ T cells, including naive and memory subsets, was performed by FACS on a FACSAria II.

These data originate in a study of T cells after posttransplantation cyclophosphamide (dated by TCRdb to 2015 to 2016). Study-level background: The study tracked T cell repertoire reconstitution by TRB sequencing after myeloablative bone marrow transplantation using posttransplantation cyclophosphamide as GVHD prophylaxis. Antigen receptor sequencing covered samples from about 40 PTCy-treated patients and 15 to 20 of their related bone marrow donors. Blood from all 30 or so PTCy patients with 1-year posttransplant specimens was subjected to TRB sequencing. In 3 patients, TRB sequencing was also performed on up to about 3 more blood samples taken 2 to 5.2 years after transplant, and in a handful of patients, pretransplant blood was also TRB-sequenced. Because TRA and TRB clonality correlated tightly in about 9 samples, the subsequent TCR analyses were limited to TRB only. Public TRB sequences were compared against a database of over 3,000 sequences linked to responses to pathogens, tumor antigens, self-antigens and alloantigens. Beyond this particular receptor, the publication reports: Across more than 35 patients, recipient CMV seropositivity and CMV reactivation were highly associated with TRB clonality; PTCy diversity was similar to CNI/methotrexate controls. The TRB repertoires of T cells infiltrating skin or the GI tract showed only limited overlap with the TRB repertoires found in blood. Donor-recipient similarity was low at 1-2 months but rose over the first year, and later blood repertoires were often dominated by donor CD8+ memory clones.

The starting material was CD8+ T cells sorted from blood, obtained after allogeneic stem cell transplant with posttransplant cyclophosphamide. This chain is built from TRBV6-6 and TRBJ1-5; TRBD1 is a weak D gene call, 6 bases matching. The clonotype originates from a male patient aged 55 to 70 who received an allogeneic stem cell transplant from a related donor and was CMV-positive. After transplantation, some T cells may belong to the graft donor instead of the recipient. The nucleotides read TGTGCCAGCATTGGATCAGGGGCCCAGCCCCAGCATTTT. Its coded protein is CASIGSGAQPQHF.